This T cell receptor (beta chain) emerged from a study of technical replicates of blood from a handful of donors. Assay: immunoSEQ multiplex PCR; the TCRdb copy retains only in-frame clones and omits some. This table has 99,000 or so clones, roughly 96% appearing once. J lost 4 bases, V lost 6 bases, and 9 bases had no gene match. The CDR3 spans 15 residues. The germline CDR1 and CDR2 sequences are MNHEY and SVGAGI. The sequence derives from a human donor in good health. The chain is built from TRBV6-5 and TRBJ2-1; 7 positions agree with TRBD1. Sequencing was carried out using T cells isolated from PBMCs. The CDR3 is CASSRDRDTYNEQFF. The CDR3 DNA is TGTGCCAGCAGCCGAGACAGGGACACTTACAATGAGCAGTTCTTC.